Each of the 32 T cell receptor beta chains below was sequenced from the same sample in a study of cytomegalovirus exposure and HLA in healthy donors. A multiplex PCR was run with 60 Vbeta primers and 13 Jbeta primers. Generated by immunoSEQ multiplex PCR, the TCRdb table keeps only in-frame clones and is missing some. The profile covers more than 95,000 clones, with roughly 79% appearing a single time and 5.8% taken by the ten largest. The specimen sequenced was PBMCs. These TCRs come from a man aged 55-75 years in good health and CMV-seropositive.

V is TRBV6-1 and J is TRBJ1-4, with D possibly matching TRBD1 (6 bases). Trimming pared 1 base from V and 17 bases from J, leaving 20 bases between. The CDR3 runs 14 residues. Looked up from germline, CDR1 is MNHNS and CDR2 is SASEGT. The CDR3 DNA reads TGTGCCAGCAGTGAAGTCGGAGCAGGGGTAACCGTTTTTTTT. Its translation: CASSEVGAGVTVFF.

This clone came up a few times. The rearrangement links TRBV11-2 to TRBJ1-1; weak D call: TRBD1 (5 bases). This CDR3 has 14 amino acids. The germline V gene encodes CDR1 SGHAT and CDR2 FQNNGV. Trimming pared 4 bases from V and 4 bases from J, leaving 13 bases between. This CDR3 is CASSWGGVSTEAFF. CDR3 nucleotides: TGTGCCAGCAGCTGGGGAGGGGTAAGCACTGAAGCTTTCTTT.

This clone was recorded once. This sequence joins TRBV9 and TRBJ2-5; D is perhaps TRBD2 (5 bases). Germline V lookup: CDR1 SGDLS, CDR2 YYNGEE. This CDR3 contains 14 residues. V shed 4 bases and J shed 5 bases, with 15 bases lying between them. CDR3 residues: CASSPSRTGETQYF. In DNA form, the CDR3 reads TGTGCCAGCAGCCCCTCCCGGACGGGGGAGACCCAGTACTTC. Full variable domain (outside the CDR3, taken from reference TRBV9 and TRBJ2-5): DSGVTQTPKHLITATGQRVTLRCSPRSGDLSVYWYQQSLDQGLQFLIQYYNGEERAKGNILERFSAQQFPDLHSELNLSSLELGDSALYFCASSPSRTGETQYFGPGTRLLVL.

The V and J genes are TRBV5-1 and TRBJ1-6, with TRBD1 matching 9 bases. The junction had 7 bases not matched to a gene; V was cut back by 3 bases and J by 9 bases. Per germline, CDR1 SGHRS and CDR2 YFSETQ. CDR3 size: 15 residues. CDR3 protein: CASSWTGEGSSPLHF. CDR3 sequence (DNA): TGCGCCAGCAGCTGGACAGGGGAAGGGTCTTCACCCCTCCACTTT.

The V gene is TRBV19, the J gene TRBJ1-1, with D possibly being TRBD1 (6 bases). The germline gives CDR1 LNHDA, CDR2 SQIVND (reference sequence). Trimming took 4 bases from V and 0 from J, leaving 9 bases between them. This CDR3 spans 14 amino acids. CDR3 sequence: CASSTTGMNTEAFF. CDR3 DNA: TGTGCCAGTAGTACCACAGGGATGAACACTGAAGCTTTCTTT. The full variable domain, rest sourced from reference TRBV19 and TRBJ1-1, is DGGITQSPKYLFRKEGQNVTLSCEQNLNHDAMYWYRQDPGQGLRLIYYSQIVNDFQKGDIAEGYSVSREKKESFPLTVTSAQKNPTAFYLCASSTTGMNTEAFFGQGTRLTVV.

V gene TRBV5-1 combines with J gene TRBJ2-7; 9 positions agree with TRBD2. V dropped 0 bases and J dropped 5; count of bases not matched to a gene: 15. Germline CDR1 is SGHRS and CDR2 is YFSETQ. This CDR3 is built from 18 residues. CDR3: CASSLAGASGDRLDEQYF. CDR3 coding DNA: TGCGCCAGCAGCTTGGCGGGGGCTAGCGGGGACCGCCTTGACGAGCAGTACTTC. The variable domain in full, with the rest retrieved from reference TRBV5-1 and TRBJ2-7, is KAGVTQTPRYLIKTRGQQVTLSCSPISGHRSVSWYQQTPGQGLQFLFEYFSETQRNKGNFPGRFSGRQFSNSRSEMNVSTLELGDSALYLCASSLAGASGDRLDEQYFGPGTRLTVT.

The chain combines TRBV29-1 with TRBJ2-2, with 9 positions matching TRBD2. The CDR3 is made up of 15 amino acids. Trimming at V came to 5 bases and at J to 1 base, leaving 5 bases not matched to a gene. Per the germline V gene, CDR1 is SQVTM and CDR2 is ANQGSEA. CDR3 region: CSVRLAGVNTGELFF. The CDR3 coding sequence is TGCAGCGTTAGGTTAGCGGGGGTGAACACCGGGGAGCTGTTTTTT.

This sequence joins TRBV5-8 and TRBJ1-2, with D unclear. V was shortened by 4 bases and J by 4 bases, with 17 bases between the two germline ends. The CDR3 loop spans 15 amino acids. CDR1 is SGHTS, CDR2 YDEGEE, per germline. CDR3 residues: CASSTHSGDLYGYTF. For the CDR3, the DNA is TGTGCCAGCAGCACCCATTCGGGAGATCTCTATGGCTACACCTTC.

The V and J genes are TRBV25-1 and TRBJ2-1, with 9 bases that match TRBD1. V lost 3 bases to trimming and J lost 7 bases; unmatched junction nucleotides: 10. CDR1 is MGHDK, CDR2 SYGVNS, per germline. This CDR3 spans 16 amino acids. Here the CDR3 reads CASSDRTGAKGNEQFF. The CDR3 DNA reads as TGTGCCAGCAGTGACCGGACAGGGGCCAAAGGGAATGAGCAGTTCTTC.

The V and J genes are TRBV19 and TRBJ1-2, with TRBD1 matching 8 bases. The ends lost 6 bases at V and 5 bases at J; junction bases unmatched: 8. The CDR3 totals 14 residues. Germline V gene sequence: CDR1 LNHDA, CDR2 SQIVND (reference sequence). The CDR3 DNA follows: TGTGCCAGTAGATCCGGACAGGGAAGGTATGGCTACACCTTC. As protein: CASRSGQGRYGYTF.

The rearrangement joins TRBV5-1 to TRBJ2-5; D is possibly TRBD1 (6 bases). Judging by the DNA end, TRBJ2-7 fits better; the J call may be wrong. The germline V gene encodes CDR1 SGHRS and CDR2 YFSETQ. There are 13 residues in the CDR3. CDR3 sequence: CASSFGPGVEQYF. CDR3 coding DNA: TGCGCCAGCAGTTTTGGTCCAGGGGTCGAGCAGTACTTC.

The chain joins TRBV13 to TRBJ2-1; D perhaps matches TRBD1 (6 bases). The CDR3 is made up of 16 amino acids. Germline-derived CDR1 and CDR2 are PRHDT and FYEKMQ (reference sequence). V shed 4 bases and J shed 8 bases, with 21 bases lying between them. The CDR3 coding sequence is TGTGCCAGCAGCTACCGAAACAGGGCGTCCGGCGATGAGCAGTTCTTC. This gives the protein CASSYRNRASGDEQFF.

The CDR3 DNA follows: TGTGCCAGCAGGGACAGCTCTAACTATGGCTACACCTTC. Protein sequence: CASRDSSNYGYTF. The genes are TRBV6-5 and TRBJ1-2; D might be TRBD1 (6 bases). The CDR3 has 13 residues. Trimming stripped 6 bases from V and 0 bases from J, with 8 bases between. Germline lookup yields CDR1 MNHEY and CDR2 SVGAGI.

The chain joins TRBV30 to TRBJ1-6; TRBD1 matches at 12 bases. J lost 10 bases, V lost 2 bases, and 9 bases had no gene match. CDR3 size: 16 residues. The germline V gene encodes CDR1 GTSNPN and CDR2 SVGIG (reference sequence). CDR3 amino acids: CAWSSIPGTGGSPLHF. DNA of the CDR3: TGTGCCTGGAGTTCTATACCCGGGACAGGGGGCTCACCCCTCCACTTT.

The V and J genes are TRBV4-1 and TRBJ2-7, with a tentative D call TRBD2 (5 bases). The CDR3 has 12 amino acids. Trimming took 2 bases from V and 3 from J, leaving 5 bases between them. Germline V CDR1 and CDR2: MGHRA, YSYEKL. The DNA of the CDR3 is TGCGCCAGCAGCCAAACTAGCTACGAGCAGTACTTC. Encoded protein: CASSQTSYEQYF.

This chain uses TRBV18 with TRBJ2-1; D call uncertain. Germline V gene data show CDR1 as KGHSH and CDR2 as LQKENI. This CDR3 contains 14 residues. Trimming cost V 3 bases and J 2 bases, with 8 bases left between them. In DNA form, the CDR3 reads TGTGCCAGCTCACCGGCACGTACCTACAATGAGCAGTTCTTC. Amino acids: CASSPARTYNEQFF.

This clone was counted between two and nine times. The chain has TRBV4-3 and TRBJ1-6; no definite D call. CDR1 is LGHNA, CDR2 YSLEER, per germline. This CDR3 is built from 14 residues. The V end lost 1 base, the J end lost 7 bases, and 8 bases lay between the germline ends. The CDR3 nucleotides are TGCGCCAGCAGCCAAGTGAGTTCGAATTCACCCCTCCACTTT. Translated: CASSQVSSNSPLHF.

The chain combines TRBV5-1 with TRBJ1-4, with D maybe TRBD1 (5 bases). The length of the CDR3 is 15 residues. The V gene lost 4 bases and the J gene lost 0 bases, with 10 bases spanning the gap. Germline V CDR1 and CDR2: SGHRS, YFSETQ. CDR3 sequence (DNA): TGCGCCAGCAGCCCGGCACAGGCAACTAATGAAAAACTGTTTTTT. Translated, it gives CASSPAQATNEKLFF.

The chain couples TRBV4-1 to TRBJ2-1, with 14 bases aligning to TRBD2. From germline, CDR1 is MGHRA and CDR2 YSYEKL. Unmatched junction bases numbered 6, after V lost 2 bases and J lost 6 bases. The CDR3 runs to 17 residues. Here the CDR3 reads CASSQSTGTSGGNEQFF. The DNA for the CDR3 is TGCGCCAGCAGCCAATCGACCGGGACTAGCGGGGGCAATGAGCAGTTCTTC.

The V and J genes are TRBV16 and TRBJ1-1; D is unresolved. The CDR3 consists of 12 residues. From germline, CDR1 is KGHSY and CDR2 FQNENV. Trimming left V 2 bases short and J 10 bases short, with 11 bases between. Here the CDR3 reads CASSQRDLRAFF. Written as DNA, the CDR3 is TGTGCCAGCAGCCAACGGGATTTGAGAGCTTTCTTT.

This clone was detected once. In nucleotides, the CDR3 is TGTGCCAGCAGCTTAAGGGGGCGGATGAGCGGAAACACCATATATTTT. It translates to CASSLRGRMSGNTIYF. The V and J genes are TRBV11-2 and TRBJ1-3; 7 nucleotides match TRBD1. J lost 4 bases, V lost 2 bases, and 8 bases had no gene match. The V gene's germline CDR1 is SGHAT and CDR2 FQNNGV. The CDR3 sequence is 16 residues long.

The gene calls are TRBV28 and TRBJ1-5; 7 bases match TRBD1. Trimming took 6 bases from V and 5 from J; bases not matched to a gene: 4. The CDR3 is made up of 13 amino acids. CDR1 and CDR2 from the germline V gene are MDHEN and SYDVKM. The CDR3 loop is CASRDRTDQPQHF. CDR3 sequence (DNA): TGTGCCAGCAGGGACAGGACCGATCAGCCCCAGCATTTT.

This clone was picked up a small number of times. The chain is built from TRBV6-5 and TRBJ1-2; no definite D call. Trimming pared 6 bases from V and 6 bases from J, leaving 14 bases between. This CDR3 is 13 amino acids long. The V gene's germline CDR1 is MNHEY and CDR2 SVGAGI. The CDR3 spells CASRAYTLNGYTF. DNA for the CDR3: TGTGCCAGCAGAGCCTACACACTAAATGGCTACACCTTC.

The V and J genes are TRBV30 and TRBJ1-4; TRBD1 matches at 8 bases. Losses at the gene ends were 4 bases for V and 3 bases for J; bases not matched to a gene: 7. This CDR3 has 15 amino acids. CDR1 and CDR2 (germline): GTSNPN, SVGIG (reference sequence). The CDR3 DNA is TGTGCCTGGATTGGCAGGGGGCCTTCTAATGAAAAACTGTTTTTT. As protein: CAWIGRGPSNEKLFF.

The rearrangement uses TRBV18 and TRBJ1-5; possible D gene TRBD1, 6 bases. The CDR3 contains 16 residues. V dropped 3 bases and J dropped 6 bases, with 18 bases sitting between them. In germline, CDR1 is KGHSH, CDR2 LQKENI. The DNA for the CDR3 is TGTGCCAGCTCACCTCAACAGGGAGTTCGGGGTCAGCCCCAGCATTTT. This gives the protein CASSPQQGVRGQPQHF.

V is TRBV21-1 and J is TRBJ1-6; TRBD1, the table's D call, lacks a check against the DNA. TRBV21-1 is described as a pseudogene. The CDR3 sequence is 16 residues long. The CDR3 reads CASSSHRGLVDSPLHF. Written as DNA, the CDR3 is TGTGCCAGCAGCTCGCACAGGGGGCTAGTGGATTCACCCCTCCACTTT.

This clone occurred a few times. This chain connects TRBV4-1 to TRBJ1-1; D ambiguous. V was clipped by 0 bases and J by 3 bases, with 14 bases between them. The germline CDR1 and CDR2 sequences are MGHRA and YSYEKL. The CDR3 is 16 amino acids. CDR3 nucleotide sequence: TGCGCCAGCAGCCAAGACGGACTAAGGGCGGACACTGAAGCTTTCTTT. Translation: CASSQDGLRADTEAFF.

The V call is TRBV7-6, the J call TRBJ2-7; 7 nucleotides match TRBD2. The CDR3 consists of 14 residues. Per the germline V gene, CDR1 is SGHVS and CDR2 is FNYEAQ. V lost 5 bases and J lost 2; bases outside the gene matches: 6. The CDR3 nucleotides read TGTGCCAGCAGCCCCCGGGGGGACCCCTACGAGCAGTACTTC. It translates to CASSPRGDPYEQYF.

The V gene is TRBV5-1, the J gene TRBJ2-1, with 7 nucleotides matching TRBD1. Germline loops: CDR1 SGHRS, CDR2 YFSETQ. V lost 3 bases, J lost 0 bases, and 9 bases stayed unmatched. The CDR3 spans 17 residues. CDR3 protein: CASSSGQAFNSYNEQFF. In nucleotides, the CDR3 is TGCGCCAGCAGCTCCGGACAGGCTTTTAACTCCTACAATGAGCAGTTCTTC.

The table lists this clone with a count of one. As DNA, the CDR3 is TGCGCCAGCAGCCAAGATTGGAGGGGGCCCTACGAGCAGTACTTC. Protein sequence: CASSQDWRGPYEQYF. This sequence joins TRBV4-3 and TRBJ2-7, with D tentatively TRBD1 (7 bases). The V end was cut by 0 bases, the J end by 2 bases, with 11 bases between. CDR3 length equals 15 residues. Germline CDR1 and CDR2: LGHNA and YSLEER.

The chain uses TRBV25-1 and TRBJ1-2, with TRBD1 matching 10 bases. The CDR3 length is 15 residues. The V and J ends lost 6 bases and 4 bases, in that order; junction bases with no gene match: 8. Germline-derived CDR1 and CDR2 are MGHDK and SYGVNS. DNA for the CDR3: TGTGCCAGCAGGGAAGACAGGGGGCAGGGCTATGGCTACACCTTC. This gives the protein CASREDRGQGYGYTF.

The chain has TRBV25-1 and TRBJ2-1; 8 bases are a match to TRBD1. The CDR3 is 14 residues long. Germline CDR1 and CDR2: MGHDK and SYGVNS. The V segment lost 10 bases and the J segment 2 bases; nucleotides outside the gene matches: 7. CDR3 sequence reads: CATSPDRAYNEQFF. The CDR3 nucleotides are TGTGCCACCTCCCCGGACAGGGCCTACAATGAGCAGTTCTTC.